Below are 10 T cell receptor beta chains sequenced from a single sample in a study of OX40 agonist ivuxolimab in advanced cancers. Measured with immunoSEQ multiplex PCR; TCRdb has only the in-frame clones, and not every one. The sample has tens of thousands of clones, approximately 89% seen once. The sequencing used CD4+ or CD8+ T cells sorted from blood, collected in a trial of the OX40 agonist ivuxolimab. These receptors were collected from an adult with an advanced solid tumor such as melanoma, head and neck, liver or kidney cancer.

A single count supports this clone. This chain joins TRBV18 and TRBJ2-1, with D perhaps TRBD2 (6 bases). The CDR3 is 17 residues long. Looked up from germline, CDR1 is KGHSH and CDR2 is LQKENI. Trimming removed 1 base from V and 0 bases from J, with 13 bases in between. The CDR3 here is CASSPLLDGSSYNEQFF. The CDR3 DNA reads as TGTGCCAGCTCACCACTTCTAGACGGGAGCTCCTACAATGAGCAGTTCTTC.

V is TRBV5-6 and J is TRBJ2-7; the match to TRBD2 covers 14 bases. The germline V gene has CDR1 SGHDT and CDR2 YYEEEE. The V gene end was trimmed by 4 bases and the J gene end by 3 bases; junction bases not matched to a gene: 9. The CDR3 is 17 residues long. CDR3 region: CASSKAKGTSGSYEQYF. CDR3 coding DNA: TGTGCCAGCAGCAAAGCGAAGGGGACTAGCGGGAGCTACGAGCAGTACTTC.

The chain employs TRBV5-4 and TRBJ2-2; TRBD2 agrees at 10 bases. The junction had 7 bases not matched to a gene; V was cut back by 3 bases and J by 2 bases. CDR3 length equals 17 residues. Germline CDR1 and CDR2: SGHNT and YYREEE (reference sequence). The CDR3 bases are TGTGCCAGCAGCTCGGGACTAGCGAGGTCTAACACCGGGGAGCTGTTTTTT. As protein: CASSSGLARSNTGELFF.

The count of this clone is one. The chain employs TRBV10-2 and TRBJ1-1, with D unclear. V was pared by 11 bases and J by 1 base, with 11 bases between. The CDR3 sequence is 12 residues long. The germline V gene encodes CDR1 WSHSY and CDR2 SAAADI. The CDR3 DNA is TGCGCCTCCTGGGCAGGGAACACTGAAGCTTTCTTT. Translating gives CASWAGNTEAFF.

The chain couples TRBV6-5 to TRBJ1-2, with 10 bases fitting TRBD1. The V segment lost 6 bases and the J segment 5 bases; nucleotides outside the gene matches: 6. CDR3 length equals 14 residues. Germline V lookup: CDR1 MNHEY, CDR2 SVGAGI. The DNA for the CDR3 is TGTGCCAGCAGGAACACGGGACAGGGGTATGGCTACACCTTC. Translation: CASRNTGQGYGYTF.

This clone was observed a single time. The rearrangement links TRBV28 to TRBJ2-2; 8 bases align to TRBD1. CDR3 length: 15 residues. Trimming removed 10 bases from V and 3 bases from J; junction bases left unmatched: 10. CDR1 MDHEN and CDR2 SYDVKM come from the germline V gene. In DNA form, the CDR3 reads TGTGCCACCTACCCAGGGGGCGGGGACACCGGGGAGCTGTTTTTT. This translates into CATYPGGGDTGELFF.

This clone was seen more than once but under ten times. This CDR3 reads CASSPLGGPGRPQHF. DNA for the CDR3: TGTGCCAGCTCACCACTGGGAGGCCCTGGGCGGCCCCAGCATTTT. This rearrangement joins TRBV18 to TRBJ1-5; D is ambiguous. V was pared by 1 base and J by 9 bases, with 16 bases between. Germline V gene sequence: CDR1 KGHSH, CDR2 LQKENI. CDR3 length: 15 amino acids.

The rearrangement uses TRBV5-1 and TRBJ2-7, with 14 bases aligning to TRBD2. CDR3 length equals 17 residues. Germline values: CDR1 SGHRS, CDR2 YFSETQ. Unmatched junction bases numbered 6, after V lost 4 bases and J lost 0 bases. The CDR3 loop is CASSRTSGGFSSYEQYF. The CDR3 DNA follows: TGCGCCAGCAGCCGGACTAGCGGGGGGTTCAGCTCCTACGAGCAGTACTTC.

This clone was counted a single time. This sequence joins TRBV11-2 and TRBJ1-2; no definite D call. Trimming took off 1 base at V and 3 bases at J, with 3 bases between the two ends. The CDR3 consists of 12 residues. The germline CDR1 and CDR2 sequences are SGHAT and FQNNGV. The CDR3 DNA follows: TGTGCCAGCAGCTTAGGTGACTATGGCTACACCTTC. Protein: CASSLGDYGYTF.

The V and J genes are TRBV5-4 and TRBJ2-2; 8 positions match TRBD2. J lost 3 bases, V lost 1 base, and 5 bases had no gene match. The germline V gene has CDR1 SGHNT and CDR2 YYREEE (reference sequence). The CDR3 runs 16 residues. The CDR3 DNA is TGTGCCAGCAGCTTGTGGGCGGGAGGTCACACCGGGGAGCTGTTTTTT. Translated, it gives CASSLWAGGHTGELFF. Using reference TRBV5-4 and TRBJ2-2 for the parts outside the CDR3, the full variable domain is ETGVTQSPTHLIKTRGQQVTLRCSSQSGHNTVSWYQQALGQGPQFIFQYYREEENGRGNFPPRFSGLQFPNYSSELNVNALELDDSALYLCASSLWAGGHTGELFFGEGSRLTVL.